Each of the 27 T cell receptor beta chains below was sequenced from the same sample in a study of T cells in Graves' hyperthyroidism and ophthalmopathy. The TCR beta CDR3 regions underwent amplification using RNA transcripts as the source. The HTBI primer set was used in a first-round RT-PCR of the TCR CDR3. TCRdb fed the multiplex PCR reads into MiXCR, producing one record per CDR3 protein. This sample has about 700,000 distinct CDR3 sequences, with 14% found just once. Sequenced sample: blood. These receptors originate from a woman under 30 with Graves' hyperthyroidism.

This clonotype was seen a handful of times. The chain is built from TRBV3-1 and TRBJ2-7; D is perhaps TRBD2 (5 bases). The CDR3 contains 16 residues. The V and J ends lost 1 base and 3 bases respectively, with 16 bases between them. Per germline, CDR1 LGHDT and CDR2 YNNKEL (reference sequence). The CDR3 region is CASSQASGSEYYEQYF. The CDR3 DNA reads as TGTGCCAGCAGCCAAGCCTCGGGGTCAGAATACTACGAGCAGTACTTC.

This clonotype was seen many times. This chain uses TRBV7-9 with TRBJ2-3; no clear D. The V gene's germline CDR1 is SEHNR and CDR2 FQNEAQ (reference sequence). The V and J ends lost 6 bases and 2 bases respectively, with 18 bases between them. CDR3 size: 16 residues. CDR3 residues: CASSLKVSSITDTQYF. The CDR3 DNA sequence: TGTGCCAGCAGTCTTAAGGTCTCAAGCATCACAGATACGCAGTATTTT.

J is TRBJ2-1 and V is TRBV27; 8 nucleotides match TRBD2. The V gene's germline CDR1 is MNHEY and CDR2 SMNVEV (reference sequence). J lost 0 bases, V lost 1 base, and 5 bases had no gene match. The CDR3 spans 17 residues. CDR3 region: CASSLLLAGISYNEQFF. The CDR3 region has the DNA TGTGCCAGCAGTTTATTGTTAGCGGGAATCTCCTACAATGAGCAGTTCTTC.

The rearrangement uses TRBV7-9 and TRBJ2-2; 9 bases map to TRBD1. This CDR3 is built from 15 residues. Trimming at V came to 5 bases and at J to 6 bases, leaving 7 bases not matched to a gene. CDR1 SEHNR and CDR2 FQNEAQ come from the germline V gene (reference sequence). The CDR3 protein is CASSPTGTGPGELFF. DNA for the CDR3: TGTGCCAGCAGCCCCACCGGGACAGGGCCCGGGGAGCTGTTTTTT.

This rearrangement joins TRBV2 to TRBJ2-2, with 9 bases fitting TRBD2. The germline V gene encodes CDR1 SNHLY and CDR2 FYNNEI. After removal of 2 bases from V and 5 bases from J, the junction contained 15 bases not matched to a gene. The CDR3 runs 19 residues. The CDR3 sequence is CASSENYLAGGHKTGELFF. Here the CDR3 DNA reads TGTGCCAGCAGTGAAAACTACCTGGCGGGAGGGCATAAGACCGGGGAGCTGTTTTTT.

This clonotype has only a few counts. This chain links TRBV10-1 with TRBJ1-6; the D gene is possibly TRBD1 (5 bases). The length of the CDR3 is 18 residues. Germline CDR1 is WNHNN and CDR2 is SYGVQD (reference sequence). The V end lost 11 bases, the J end lost 0 bases, and 23 bases lay between the germline ends. Here the CDR3 reads CAGDPCGRAYSYNSPLHF. The DNA for the CDR3 is TGCGCCGGCGACCCCTGTGGCAGGGCCTACTCCTATAATTCACCCCTCCACTTT.

A few counts support this clonotype. The chain carries TRBV9 and TRBJ2-1; 9 bases match TRBD2. CDR1 is SGDLS, CDR2 YYNGEE, per germline. This CDR3 comprises 15 residues. V lost 3 bases to trimming and J lost 5 bases; unmatched junction nucleotides: 6. CDR3 bases: TGTGCCAGCAGCGCAAGCGGGAGGTTGGACAATGAGCAGTTCTTC. Residues: CASSASGRLDNEQFF.

This clonotype was counted a few times. This sequence joins TRBV10-3 and TRBJ2-2; no definite D call. The CDR3 spans 11 residues. Looked up from germline, CDR1 is ENHRY and CDR2 is SYGVKD. Trimming took 10 bases from V and 7 from J, leaving 10 bases between them. CDR3 protein: CASRKGGELFF. DNA for the CDR3: TGTGCCAGCAGGAAGGGCGGGGAGCTGTTTTTT.

This clonotype was seen repeatedly, ten times or more. The rearrangement uses TRBV24-1 and TRBJ2-1; TRBD2 matches at 14 bases. CDR1 and CDR2 (germline): KGHDR, SFDVKD. V was pared by 3 bases and J by 5 bases, with 5 bases of the junction left unmatched. CDR3 length: 17 residues. The CDR3 DNA follows: TGTGCCACCAGTGATGTTCCGGGACTAGCGGGAGACAATGAGCAGTTCTTC. Protein sequence: CATSDVPGLAGDNEQFF.

This rearrangement joins TRBV30 to TRBJ2-3; D remains ambiguous. CDR3 length: 12 amino acids. From germline, CDR1 is GTSNPN and CDR2 SVGIG (reference sequence). V was cut by 3 bases and J by 4 bases, with 8 bases left in between. DNA for the CDR3: TGTGCCTGGAGAGGTGGGCCAGATACGCAGTATTTT. Translating gives CAWRGGPDTQYF.

This chain uses TRBV6-1 with TRBJ2-3; tentative D call: TRBD2 (5 bases). In germline, CDR1 is MNHNS, CDR2 SASEGT. The CDR3 covers 17 residues. Deletions cut 8 bases from V and 4 bases from J, with 25 bases between. CDR3 coding DNA: TGTGCCAGCCCTCCCTTGGCGGGCGAAGGGCCCCCAGATACGCAGTATTTT. It codes for CASPPLAGEGPPDTQYF.

Ten or more counts support this clonotype. The chain is built from TRBV12-3 or TRBV12-4 and TRBJ2-1; the D is unclear. The V and J ends lost 8 bases and 0 bases respectively, with 11 bases between them. The CDR3 sequence is 14 residues long. The CDR3 loop reads CASEQFSSYNEQFF. CDR3 in DNA: TGTGCCAGCGAACAATTCAGCTCCTACAATGAGCAGTTCTTC.

This clonotype has at least ten counts. The chain combines TRBV11-2 with TRBJ1-1; D is possibly TRBD1 (5 bases). The CDR3 sequence is 12 residues long. Trimming stripped 6 bases from V and 7 bases from J, with 12 bases between. CDR1 is SGHAT, CDR2 FQNNGV, per germline. The DNA of the CDR3 is TGTGCCAGCAGTTCCGGGGGTATTGAAGCTTTCTTT. It translates to CASSSGGIEAFF.

This clonotype was found many times. The V call is TRBV2, the J call TRBJ1-3, with 9 positions matching TRBD1. This CDR3 has 17 residues. V was clipped by 7 bases and J by 3 bases; unmatched bases: 13. CDR1 SNHLY and CDR2 FYNNEI come from the germline V gene. This CDR3 reads CASKRDRVLGDGNTIYF. For the CDR3, the DNA is TGTGCCAGCAAACGGGACAGGGTACTAGGGGATGGAAACACCATATATTTT. Full variable domain (outside the CDR3, taken from reference TRBV2 and TRBJ1-3): EPEVTQTPSHQVTQMGQEVILRCVPISNHLYFYWYRQILGQKVEFLVSFYNNEISEKSEIFDDQFSVERPDGSNFTLKIRSTKLEDSAMYFCASKRDRVLGDGNTIYFGEGSWLTVV.

This clonotype was counted between two and nine times. The CDR3 is CASSQTDRVQSPLHF. CDR3 bases: TGTGCCAGCTCTCAGACGGACAGGGTACAATCACCCCTCCACTTT. The chain has TRBV18 and TRBJ1-6, with 8 positions matching TRBD1. The length of the CDR3 is 15 residues. Looked up from germline, CDR1 is KGHSH and CDR2 is LQKENI. The J segment lost 10 bases and the V segment lost 6 bases, leaving 11 bases of the junction unmatched.

The CDR3 region is CASRLGGEVETQYF. As DNA, the CDR3 is TGTGCCAGCCGATTAGGGGGGGAGGTAGAGACCCAGTACTTC. This rearrangement joins TRBV2 to TRBJ2-5, with D maybe TRBD2 (7 bases). V lost 8 bases to trimming and J lost 4 bases, with 17 bases between them. The CDR3 covers 14 residues. Germline CDR1 SNHLY, CDR2 FYNNEI.

This clonotype was observed a few times. The gene calls are TRBV29-1 and TRBJ2-1, with D uncertain. This CDR3 has 14 residues. The germline V gene encodes CDR1 SQVTM and CDR2 ANQGSEA. Trimming took 4 bases from V and 5 from J, leaving 15 bases between them. The chain's CDR3 is CSVATQSKDNEQFF. CDR3 in DNA: TGCAGCGTTGCCACCCAATCAAAAGACAATGAGCAGTTCTTC.

The chain joins TRBV7-9 to TRBJ2-7; TRBD2 matches 10 bases. J lost 0 bases, V lost 4 bases, and 21 bases had no gene match. The CDR3 is made up of 21 amino acids. In germline, CDR1 is SEHNR, CDR2 FQNEAQ (reference sequence). The CDR3 DNA reads TGTGCCAGCAGCTCCACAGCGGTGACAGGGAGAAGCGGGAGGGTCTCCTACGAGCAGTACTTC. Protein sequence: CASSSTAVTGRSGRVSYEQYF.

This clonotype was recorded a few times. The CDR3 spells CASSHNRAPYEQYF. CDR3 coding DNA: TGTGCCAGCAGCCACAACAGGGCCCCCTACGAGCAGTACTTC. The chain recombines TRBV7-3 with TRBJ2-7, with D perhaps matching TRBD1 (6 bases). Trimming shortened V by 5 bases and J by 2 bases, and 13 bases separated the two germline ends. This CDR3 is 14 amino acids long. Looked up from germline, CDR1 is SGHTA and CDR2 is FQGTGA.

This clonotype was counted many times. CDR3 bases: TGTGCCAGCTCACCCGATGGATGGTATGACTATGGCTACACCTTC. Protein sequence: CASSPDGWYDYGYTF. The chain is built from TRBV18 and TRBJ1-2, with unresolved D. Trimming took off 3 bases at V and 3 bases at J, with 14 bases between the two ends. Germline V CDR1 and CDR2: KGHSH, LQKENI. The CDR3 is 15 amino acids.

This clonotype appeared many times. The rearrangement joins TRBV11-2 to TRBJ2-7, with 7 positions matching TRBD1. The V gene's germline CDR1 is SGHAT and CDR2 FQNNGV. The CDR3 consists of 16 residues. Losses at the gene ends were 3 bases for V and 2 bases for J; bases not matched to a gene: 10. The CDR3 DNA sequence: TGTGCCAGCAGCTTTCGGACAGGCCCCGCAACCTACGAGCAGTACTTC. Amino acid sequence: CASSFRTGPATYEQYF.

This clonotype occurred a few times. The chain has TRBV9 and TRBJ2-1; D may be TRBD1 or TRBD2 (5 bases each). V lost 3 bases and J lost 8, with 21 bases in between. Germline assignment: CDR1 SGDLS and CDR2 YYNGEE. The CDR3 has 16 amino acids. CDR3 loop: CASSEGSGLPRDEQFF. The CDR3 region has the DNA TGTGCCAGCAGCGAGGGGTCGGGGCTCCCTCGGGATGAGCAGTTCTTC.

This clonotype was seen repeatedly, ten times or more. The V and J genes are TRBV11-2 and TRBJ2-1; D not certain. V lost 5 bases to trimming and J lost 7 bases, with 9 bases between them. CDR3 length equals 12 residues. In germline, CDR1 is SGHAT, CDR2 FQNNGV. This CDR3 is CASSRIVNEQFF. Written as DNA, the CDR3 is TGTGCCAGCAGCCGAATAGTAAATGAGCAGTTCTTC. Full variable domain (rest looked up from reference TRBV11-2 and TRBJ2-1): EAGVAQSPRYKIIEKRQSVAFWCNPISGHATLYWYQQILGQGPKLLIQFQNNGVVDDSQLPKDRFSAERLKGVDSTLKIQPAKLEDSAVYLCASSRIVNEQFFGPGTRLTVL.

To note about this clonotype: A junction end diverges from the germline sequence, so it may reflect a read error. V gene TRBV6-5 combines with J gene TRBJ1-3; maybe TRBD1 (5 bases). The CDR3 spans 16 residues. Germline values: CDR1 MNHEY, CDR2 SVGAGI. The CDR3 spells CASSSGRASSGDTIYF. CDR3 nucleotide sequence: TGTGCCAGCAGTTCAGGCAGGGCAAGCTCTGGAGACACCATATATTTT.

This clonotype was counted only a few times. This chain links TRBV6-1 with TRBJ2-7; D gene ambiguous. Germline assignment: CDR1 MNHNS and CDR2 SASEGT. The CDR3 spans 11 residues. Trimming took 4 bases from V and 5 from J, leaving 6 bases between them. The CDR3 region is CASSVRNEQYF. CDR3 sequence (DNA): TGTGCCAGCAGTGTTCGGAACGAGCAGTACTTC.

The rearrangement uses TRBV20-1 and TRBJ2-3; TRBD2 agrees at 9 bases. Germline-derived CDR1 and CDR2 are DFQATT and SNEGSKA (reference sequence). This CDR3 is built from 15 residues. V trimming: 4 bases; J trimming: 2 bases; junction bases outside the gene matches: 7. CDR3 loop: CSAISGRRDTDTQYF. The DNA of the CDR3 is TGCAGTGCTATCAGCGGGAGGCGGGACACAGATACGCAGTATTTT.

This clonotype occurred many times. Sequence at one end of the junction differs from germline and may be a read error. CDR3 amino acids: CATTIRVNSGELFF. For the CDR3, the DNA is TGTGCCACCACGATACGGGTAAACAGCGGGGAGCTGTTTTTT. J is TRBJ2-2 and V is TRBV28; no reliable D call. From germline, CDR1 is MDHEN and CDR2 SYDVKM. There are 14 residues in the CDR3.